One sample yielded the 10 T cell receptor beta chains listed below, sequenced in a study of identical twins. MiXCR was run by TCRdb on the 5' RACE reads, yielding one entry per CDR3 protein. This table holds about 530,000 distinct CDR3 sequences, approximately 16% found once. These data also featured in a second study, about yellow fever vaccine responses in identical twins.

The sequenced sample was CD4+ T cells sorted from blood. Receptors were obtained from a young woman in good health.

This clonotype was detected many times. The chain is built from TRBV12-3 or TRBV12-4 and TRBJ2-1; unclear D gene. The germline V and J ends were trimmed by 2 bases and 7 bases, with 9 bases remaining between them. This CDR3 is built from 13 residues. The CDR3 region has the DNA TGTGCCAGCAGTTTAAATAGGTGGAATGAGCAGTTCTTC. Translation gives CASSLNRWNEQFF.

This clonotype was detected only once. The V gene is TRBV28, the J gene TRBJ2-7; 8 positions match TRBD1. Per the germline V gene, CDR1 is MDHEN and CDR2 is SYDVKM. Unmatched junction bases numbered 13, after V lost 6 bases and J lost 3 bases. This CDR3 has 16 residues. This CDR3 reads CASSLPLFGQGYEQYF. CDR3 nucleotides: TGTGCCAGCAGCCTACCCCTTTTTGGACAGGGCTACGAGCAGTACTTC.

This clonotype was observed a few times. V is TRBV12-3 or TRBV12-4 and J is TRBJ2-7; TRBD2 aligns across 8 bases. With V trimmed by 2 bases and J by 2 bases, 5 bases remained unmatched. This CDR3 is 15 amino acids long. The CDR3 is CASSLSTSAAYEQYF. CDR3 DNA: TGTGCCAGCAGTTTATCGACTAGCGCGGCCTACGAGCAGTACTTC.

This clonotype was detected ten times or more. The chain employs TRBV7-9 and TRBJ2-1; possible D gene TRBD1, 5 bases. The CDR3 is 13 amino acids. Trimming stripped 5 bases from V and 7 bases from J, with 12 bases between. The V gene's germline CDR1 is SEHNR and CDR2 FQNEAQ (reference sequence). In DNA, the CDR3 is TGTGCCAGCAGCCCAAGGCAGGGAAATGAGCAGTTCTTC. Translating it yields CASSPRQGNEQFF.

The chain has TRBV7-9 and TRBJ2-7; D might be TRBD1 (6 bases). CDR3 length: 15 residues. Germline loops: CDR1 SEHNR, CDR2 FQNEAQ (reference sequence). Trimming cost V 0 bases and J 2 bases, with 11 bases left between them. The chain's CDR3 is CASSLARGATYEQYF. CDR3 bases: TGTGCCAGCAGCTTAGCCAGGGGAGCCACCTACGAGCAGTACTTC.

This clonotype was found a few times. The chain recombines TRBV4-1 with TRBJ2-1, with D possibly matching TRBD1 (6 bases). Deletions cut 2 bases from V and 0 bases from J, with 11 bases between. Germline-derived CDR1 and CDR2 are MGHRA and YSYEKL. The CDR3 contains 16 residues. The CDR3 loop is CASSQPTGTSYNEQFF. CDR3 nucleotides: TGCGCCAGCAGCCAACCTACAGGGACCTCCTACAATGAGCAGTTCTTC.

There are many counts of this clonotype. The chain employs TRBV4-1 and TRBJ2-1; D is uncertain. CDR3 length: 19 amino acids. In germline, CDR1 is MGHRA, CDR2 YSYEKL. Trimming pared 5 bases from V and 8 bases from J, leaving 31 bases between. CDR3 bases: TGCGCCAGCAGCGGAGCCGACTTCGTAGGGTTGGGCATACATTATGAGCAGTTCTTC. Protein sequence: CASSGADFVGLGIHYEQFF.

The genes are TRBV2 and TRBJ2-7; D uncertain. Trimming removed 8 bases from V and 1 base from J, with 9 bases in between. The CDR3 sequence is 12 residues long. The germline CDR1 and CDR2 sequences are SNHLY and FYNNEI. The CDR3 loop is CASQVSSYEQYF. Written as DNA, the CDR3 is TGTGCCAGCCAGGTTTCATCCTACGAGCAGTACTTC.

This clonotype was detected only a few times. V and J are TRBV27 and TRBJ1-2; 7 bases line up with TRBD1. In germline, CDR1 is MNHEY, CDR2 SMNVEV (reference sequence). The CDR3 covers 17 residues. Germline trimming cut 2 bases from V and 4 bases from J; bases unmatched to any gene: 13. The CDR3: CASSLRLRGGQSYGYTF. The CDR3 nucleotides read TGTGCCAGCAGTTTAAGGTTGAGAGGGGGCCAGAGCTATGGCTACACCTTC.

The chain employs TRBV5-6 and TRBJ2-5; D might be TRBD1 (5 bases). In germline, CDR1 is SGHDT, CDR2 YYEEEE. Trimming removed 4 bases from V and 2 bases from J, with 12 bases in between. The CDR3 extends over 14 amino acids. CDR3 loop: CASSRLGDQETQYF. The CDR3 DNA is TGTGCCAGCAGCAGGTTAGGGGATCAAGAGACCCAGTACTTC.